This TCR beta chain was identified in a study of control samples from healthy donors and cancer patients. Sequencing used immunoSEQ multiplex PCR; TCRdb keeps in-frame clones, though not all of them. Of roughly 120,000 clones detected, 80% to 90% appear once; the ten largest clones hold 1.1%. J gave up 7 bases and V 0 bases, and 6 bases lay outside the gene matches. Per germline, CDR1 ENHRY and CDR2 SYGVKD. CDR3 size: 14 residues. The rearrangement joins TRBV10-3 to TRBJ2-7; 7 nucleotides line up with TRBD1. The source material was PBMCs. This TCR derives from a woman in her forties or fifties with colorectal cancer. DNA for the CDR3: TGTGCCATCAGTGAGTCTGACAGGGTGGGGGAGCAGTACTTC. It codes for CAISESDRVGEQYF.